This T cell receptor (beta chain) was identified in a study of T cell repertoires in cytomegalovirus infection. Across the study: Both a matching HLA type and CMV infection were indicated by public TCR beta signatures.

The CDR3 contains 15 residues. Germline-derived CDR1 and CDR2 are LGHNA and YNFKEQ. Trimming stripped 2 bases from V and 7 bases from J, with 15 bases between. TCRdb reanalysed the reads using MiXCR and keeps one entry per CDR3 protein. The sample holds about 900,000 distinct CDR3 sequences, under 40% seen once. Whole-study findings and limits: CMV-specific TCR beta clonotypes restricted by HLA-C were the ones dominating the ex vivo response.

Regarding this clonotype: Its specificity is unknown.

This clonotype was obtained from a human donor in good health (CMV status not recorded). Some clones in this sample may be carry-over from other donors' samples. Sample: cultured CD8+ T cells from PBMCs, taken from culture after CMV antigen stimulation. The chain has TRBV4-2 and TRBJ2-1, with a possible D match to TRBD2 (6 bases). The CDR3 protein is CASSQNPLGGNEQFF. CDR3 DNA sequence: TGTGCCAGCAGCCAAAATCCCCTTGGGGGGAATGAGCAGTTCTTC.